The 10 T cell receptor beta chains below were found in one sample sequenced in a study of T cells in Graves' hyperthyroidism and ophthalmopathy. The source material, RNA transcripts, was used to amplify TCR beta CDR3 regions. When the TCR CDR3 underwent first-round RT-PCR, the HTBI primer set was used. TCRdb ran MiXCR on the multiplex PCR reads and lists one entry per CDR3 protein. The table includes 450,000 to 650,000 distinct CDR3 sequences, 17% detected once. The sample taken for sequencing was blood. The receptor source for this set is a woman under 30 with Graves' ophthalmopathy.

In this sample, this clonotype turned up many times. The chain carries TRBV5-1 and TRBJ2-7; a possible D gene is TRBD1 (5 bases). CDR1 is SGHRS and CDR2 is YFSETQ in the germline V gene. Between the trimmed V and J ends, which lost 0 bases and 2 bases, there was a span of 9 bases. CDR3 size: 14 residues. CDR3 region: CASSLVQEPYEQYF. The DNA of the CDR3 is TGCGCCAGCAGCTTGGTACAGGAGCCCTACGAGCAGTACTTC.

This sequence joins TRBV20-1 and TRBJ2-2, with a tentative D call TRBD1 (6 bases). Per germline, CDR1 DFQATT and CDR2 SNEGSKA (reference sequence). V shed 6 bases and J shed 5 bases, with 13 bases lying between them. CDR3 length: 13 amino acids. The CDR3 reads CSALSTGTGELFF. DNA for the CDR3: TGCAGTGCCCTAAGTACAGGGACCGGGGAGCTGTTTTTT.

The CDR3 DNA follows: TGCAGCTCACGAGCCGGCCGCGGGGTCAATGAGCAGTTCTTC. Amino acid sequence: CSSRAGRGVNEQFF. The rearrangement links TRBV29-1 to TRBJ2-1, with a weak D call TRBD2 (6 bases). Germline loops: CDR1 SQVTM, CDR2 ANQGSEA. CDR3 length: 14 amino acids. Trimming removed 8 bases at V and 6 bases at J, with 20 bases between.

This clonotype came up many times. This chain joins TRBV28 and TRBJ2-1; possible D gene TRBD2, 5 bases. Trimming removed 10 bases from V and 0 bases from J, with 13 bases in between. Germline CDR1 reads MDHEN; CDR2 reads SYDVKM. The CDR3 spans 14 residues. The CDR3 spells CATGVGVSYNEQFF. The CDR3 DNA sequence: TGTGCCACCGGTGTCGGGGTCTCCTACAATGAGCAGTTCTTC.

The chain joins TRBV5-1 to TRBJ2-3; 15 bases fit TRBD2. V was clipped by 4 bases and J by 0 bases; unmatched bases: 6. This CDR3 is 18 amino acids long. CDR1 and CDR2 from the germline V gene are SGHRS and YFSETQ. The CDR3, as DNA: TGCGCCAGCAGCCTGGGACTAGCGGGGGGCTCCAGCACAGATACGCAGTATTTT. It codes for CASSLGLAGGSSTDTQYF. Looking up the rest from reference TRBV5-1 and TRBJ2-3 gives the full variable domain: KAGVTQTPRYLIKTRGQQVTLSCSPISGHRSVSWYQQTPGQGLQFLFEYFSETQRNKGNFPGRFSGRQFSNSRSEMNVSTLELGDSALYLCASSLGLAGGSSTDTQYFGPGTRLTVL.

Many counts were recorded for this clonotype. The gene calls are TRBV13 and TRBJ2-7, with 10 nucleotides matching TRBD2. Germline assignment: CDR1 PRHDT and CDR2 FYEKMQ (reference sequence). V lost 5 bases, J lost 1 base, and 14 bases stayed unmatched. CDR3 length equals 18 residues. CDR3 bases: TGTGCCAGCAGCCAGGCGAGCGGGGGGGCAGGTCGATCCTACGAGCAGTACTTC. This sequence encodes CASSQASGGAGRSYEQYF.

This clonotype occurred many times. The gene calls are TRBV20-1 and TRBJ2-5; TRBD2 agrees at 11 bases. CDR1 DFQATT and CDR2 SNEGSKA come from the germline V gene (reference sequence). J gave up 5 bases and V 5 bases, and 10 bases lay outside the gene matches. The length of the CDR3 is 15 residues. CDR3 sequence: CSAFRLAGGGETQYF. The CDR3 bases are TGCAGTGCTTTTCGGCTAGCGGGGGGTGGGGAGACCCAGTACTTC.

The table lists this clonotype with many counts. The chain carries TRBV28 and TRBJ1-5; the D gene is possibly TRBD1 (5 bases). Trimming took off 5 bases at V and 0 bases at J, with 11 bases between the two ends. Germline assignment: CDR1 MDHEN and CDR2 SYDVKM. This CDR3 spans 15 amino acids. The CDR3 here is CASSALGGSNQPQHF. The CDR3 nucleotides are TGTGCCAGCAGTGCTTTGGGGGGTAGCAATCAGCCCCAGCATTTT.

In this sample, this clonotype turned up many times. The chain uses TRBV5-5 and TRBJ1-1; no definite D call. V was clipped by 6 bases and J by 0 bases, with 15 bases between them. The CDR3 is 15 amino acids. Germline V lookup: CDR1 SGHKS, CDR2 YYEKEE (reference sequence). CDR3 in amino acids: CASTLKHRVNTEAFF. In DNA, the CDR3 is TGTGCCAGCACCTTAAAACACCGCGTGAACACTGAAGCTTTCTTT.

This clonotype was counted many times. Germline and junction disagree at one end, which may indicate a read error. The chain is built from TRBV12-3 or TRBV12-4 and TRBJ2-7; D not certain. There are 17 residues in the CDR3. The CDR3 spells CASSWSGGRFPSSEQYF. The CDR3 DNA follows: TGTGCCAGCAGTTGGAGTGGTGGCCGTTTTCCCTCCTCCGAGCAGTACTTC.